This section outlines one T cell receptor (beta chain) sequence together with its context. Its antigen remains unidentified. No clone much larger than this one lies a single base away; base qualities are absent. The CDR3 contains 15 residues, cysteine and phenylalanine counted. Only CDR3 DNA remains: 45 bases, in frame from the first base. V is pared back by 0 bases and J by 2 bases, with 9 bases lying between the germline termini. Based on the germline V gene (reference sequence), the CDR1 and CDR2 sequences are SGHKS and YYEKEE. The method behind the library was the immunoSEQ multiplex PCR assay. For the multiplex PCR, a mixture combining 60 forward primers for TCR Vbeta segments and 13 reverse primers for TCR Jbeta segments was used. A multiplex PCR assay on genomic DNA amplified the CDR3 region of rearranged TCR beta genes. On the Illumina HiSeq System, the amplified TCR beta libraries were sequenced as 87-base-pair reads. On the authors' methods: A later analysis tallied 75 million to 85 million unique TCR beta chains across the 550 to 850 repertoires, and about 12 million of those chains were shared by two or more donors. Raw reads were error-corrected and collapsed into unique sequences with a nearest-neighbor algorithm that merged closely related sequences to remove PCR and sequencing errors. V, D and J gene segments were assigned by aligning CDR3 sequences to IMGT reference sequences. For a sequence to be retained, a match of at least six nucleotides was required to both a V gene segment and a J gene segment. A rearrangement was called productive if the CDR3 had no stop codons and remained in frame with V and J, and every other rearrangement was called non-productive. CDR3 was defined by IMGT convention, running from the second conserved V-encoded cysteine to the conserved J-encoded phenylalanine. The earlier analysis of about 610 of the donors excluded any sequence lacking an unambiguous match to a single V gene segment. An earlier analysis of several hundred of the donors called V segments functional above 56.7% productive rearrangements and segregating when the between-donor standard deviation exceeded 5%. A statistical classification framework was built for diagnosing cytomegalovirus status from the catalog of TCR beta chain sequences. A later analysis assigned V and J genes by comparing TCR nucleotide sequences with IMGT/GENE-DB human TR gene sequences. Using the TCRdist pipeline, a later analysis assigned CDR3 sequences along with most-parsimonious VDJ recombination scenarios. In a later analysis, every TCR beta chain was defined by the combination of its CDR3 amino acid sequence and its V-gene family, and reads without a unique V-gene family were dropped. As a way to deal with suspected cross-contamination and a sequencing artifact, a later analysis dropped approximately 570 nucleotide sequences that were highly shared and had low generation probability. In a later analysis, a clonal expansion index for each public chain was calculated from normalized within-repertoire ranks of inferred template counts. In a later analysis, generation probabilities were computed with a VDJ recombination model fitted to out-of-frame rearrangements, and the resulting probabilities were checked against IGoR. A later analysis scored TCR-TCR, TCR-HLA and TCR-CMV co-occurrence with hypergeometric tests, applying a repertoire-size bias correction to TCR pairs. A later analysis estimated false discovery rates by permuting HLA or CMV assignments 20 times. In a later analysis, co-occurring TCRs were grouped with DBSCAN, and TCRdist sequence similarity was added when clustering was performed within HLA-allele-positive subsets. For co-occurrence clustering, repertoires with fewer than 30,000 or more than 120,000 public chains were excluded, along with several repertoires with anomalous nucleotide sharing. The table was pulled from immuneACCESS by TCRdb, which kept in-frame rearrangements only. Such tables lose some clones; where checked, under half of the loss comes from unresolved V genes, and the rest has no known cause. D and trimming come from the DNA, and the V and J calls and clone size come from that table. This sample is represented by 150,000 to 200,000 clones; more than 75% of them were singletons. The top ten clones comprise more than 2% of the sample.

This specimen belongs to a study of cytomegalovirus exposure and HLA in healthy donors (dated by TCRdb to 2017 to 2019). Study-level background: An earlier analysis of approximately 640 of the donors reported 250 to 300 Gb of sequence data and about 100 million unique TCR beta sequences from approximately 180 million T cells. A later analysis re-examined previously published TCR beta repertoires from 610 or so donors and added high-resolution HLA genotyping to investigate patterns of TCR occurrence. Alongside the repertoire data, information on donor age, sex, ethnicity and CMV serostatus was compiled. An earlier analysis of 587 of the donors used high-throughput TCR beta sequencing to judge whether each TCR beta V gene segment behaved as functional or pseudogenic. HLA typing covered class I and class II loci at four-digit resolution. In a later genetic analysis, genome-wide SNP genotypes for about three fifths of the roughly 670 donors were used, and that subset was treated as a discovery cohort. The study combined high-throughput TCR immunosequencing, statistical association of individual TCRs with disease status, and machine learning to predict cytomegalovirus infection status. The study used immunosequencing to profile the T cell repertoires of approximately 630 subjects and linked those repertoires to cytomegalovirus serostatus. Roughly five DR-DQ haplotypes were handled as single units for association and clustering because linkage in the cohort was strong. On average, 235,054 unique TCR beta nucleotide sequences were sequenced per donor among about 400 genotyped donors of the cohort, with roughly 18% of those sequences being non-productive. The number of typed donors differed by locus: about 629-630 for A, B, C, DRB1 and DQB1; approximately 540 for DQA1; 600 to 610 for DPA1; and about 470 for DPB1. Among the roughly 390 genotyped donors, around 81% belonged to the genetic ancestry cluster associated with self-reported Caucasian donors. The study aimed to test whether cataloging public T cell receptors could reveal signatures of past pathogen exposure. All discovery cohort repertoires had been generated on a single sequencing platform. In the later analysis, no new phenotypic data were used to find candidate immune exposures; instead, reliance was placed on TCR beta sequences and their occurrence across donors. An early release covering roughly 580 HLA-typed donors comprised approximately 290 gigabases of sequencing data and 65 million to 100 million unique TCR sequences. Along with the roughly 700-subject first cohort, a separate validation cohort of around 120 different subjects was used. Overall study results and their limits: The only immune exposure information available for the cohort was CMV serostatus. A cluster of highly shared sequence variants was judged likely to represent a technical artifact of the sequencing pipeline. Three of the identified cytomegalovirus-associated TCR beta chains were confirmed in vitro to be specific for cytomegalovirus antigens. Because HLA typing was unavailable for some donors at each locus, only the typed subset was used in association tests. The earlier analysis of around 600 of the donors excluded some 15 rarely observed V segments, including chromosome 9 orphons, because counts were too low. The classifier was reported to diagnose cytomegalovirus status with high specificity and sensitivity in both the original cohort and the validation cohort. In an earlier analysis of roughly 560 of the donors, most TCR beta V segments were observed in productive rearrangements about 87% or about 30% of the time, broadly matching IMGT annotations. When HLA alleles, especially DR and DQ, strongly co-occurred, attributing TCR associations to individual alleles was difficult. It was suggested by the authors that the approach could potentially be generalized to other disease states and immunological phenotypes. The study listed 150 to 200 TCR beta chains as associated with cytomegalovirus. In a later analysis, several top co-occurrence clusters were reported to appear linked to parvovirus B19, influenza, CMV and Epstein-Barr virus. In a later analysis, HLA-associated TCR beta chains showed more clonal expansion and lower generation probabilities than non-associated chains that were equally common. The presence/absence analyses assumed that sequencing depth was roughly uniform across donors, and that assumption may not be true. The cohort was sequenced for TCR beta chains only, and without alpha or paired-chain data the features that could be detected were limited. In a later analysis, most CMV-associated TCR beta chains were found to appear HLA-restricted, with HLA associations seemingly driven largely by CMV exposure. Specific HLA alleles were associated with 15,000 to 20,000 TCR beta sequences at a false discovery rate of 0.05 in a later analysis. Linkage disequilibrium might explain the correlated functional status among segregating V segments, but an unknown experimental factor could not be excluded. Compared with the roughly 720-donor mean, donors in an Asian-associated ancestry cluster had fewer N-insertions in productive TCRs, according to a later genetic analysis. V-gene and J-gene trimming of TCR beta chains was associated with a missense DCLRE1C variant in a later genetic analysis, and the association was replicated in an independent cohort. The 87-base-pair reads could not distinguish some IMGT-functional V segments, including TRBV6-2 and TRBV6-3, so those segments were excluded. Across donors, most TCR sequences were observed very rarely, whereas some public TCRs were present in many individuals. A further reported finding was that TCR beta sequences accurately predicted the HLA-A and HLA-B alleles for most subjects in the first cohort. A later analysis found that TCR association rates varied across HLA loci, with DRB1 alleles showing the most associated TCRs and HLA-C alleles the fewest.

The cohort comprised some 730 healthy bone marrow donors. Cohort members were all nominally healthy when sampled, although unrecorded immune exposures were likely present. The donor was CMV seropositive and belonged to the group of 250 to 300 seropositive cohort members. A peripheral blood sample was provided by each donor, and peripheral blood mononuclear cells were used for TCR beta sequencing. The Qiagen DNeasy Blood Extraction Kit was used to extract genomic DNA from the blood cell samples. This clonotype originated in a man younger than 35 in good health and CMV-seropositive. Here the chain combines TRBV5-5 and TRBJ1-3; the D gene cannot be resolved reliably. Sequences were obtained from PBMCs. CDR3 loop: CASSLALGAGNTIYF. The DNA is TGTGCCAGCAGCTTGGCCCTGGGAGCTGGAAACACCATATATTTT.